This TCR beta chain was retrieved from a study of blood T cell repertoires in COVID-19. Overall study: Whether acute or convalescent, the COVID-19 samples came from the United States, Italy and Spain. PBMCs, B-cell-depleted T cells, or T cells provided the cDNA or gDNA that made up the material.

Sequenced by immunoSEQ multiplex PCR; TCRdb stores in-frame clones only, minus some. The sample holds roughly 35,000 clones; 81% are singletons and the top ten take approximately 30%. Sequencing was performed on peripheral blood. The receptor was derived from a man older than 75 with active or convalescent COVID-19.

Here the CDR3 reads CASSEAHFTEAFF. The DNA of the CDR3 is TGTGCCAGCAGTGAAGCGCACTTCACTGAAGCTTTCTTT. The chain joins TRBV6-1 to TRBJ1-1; D remains ambiguous. The CDR3 has 13 residues. Looked up from germline, CDR1 is MNHNS and CDR2 is SASEGT. Trimming removed 0 bases at V and 4 bases at J, with 6 bases between.